The 15 T cell receptor beta chains reported below all come from one sample, sequenced in a study of beta chain features in type 1 diabetes. Sequencing targeted expressed TCRB transcripts, as all isolated RNA had been reverse transcribed. Some clones are missing from TCRdb's copy, which holds only in-frame ones; the method was immunoSEQ multiplex PCR. The data contain around 300,000 clones, 13% to 15% of them singletons. Sequences were obtained from central memory CD4+ T cells from blood. Every receptor here comes from a man younger than 40 in good health.

This chain joins TRBV4-3 and TRBJ1-6, with unresolved D. The CDR3 consists of 19 residues. The germline V and J ends were trimmed by 0 bases and 7 bases, with 22 bases remaining between them. CDR1 is LGHNA and CDR2 is YSLEER in the germline V gene. The CDR3 region has the DNA TGCGCCAGCAGCCAAGAGACCCTGACACGCTCGGTAGGGAATTCACCCCTCCACTTT. Its translation is CASSQETLTRSVGNSPLHF.

The chain joins TRBV7-8 to TRBJ2-4; the D gene is possibly TRBD2 (5 bases). Trimming cost V 2 bases and J 5 bases, with 10 bases left between them. The CDR3 is made up of 14 amino acids. Germline V gene sequence: CDR1 SGHVS, CDR2 FQNEAQ. The chain's CDR3 is CASSLSGVQNIQYF. The CDR3 region has the DNA TGTGCCAGCAGCTTATCCGGGGTCCAAAACATTCAGTACTTC.

This clone appeared a few times. The genes are TRBV7-2 and TRBJ2-3; D remains unclear. The CDR3 spans 15 residues. V shed 6 bases and J shed 1 base, with 14 bases lying between them. Per germline, CDR1 SGHTA and CDR2 FQGNSA. CDR3: CASSALRLGTDTQYF. Written as DNA, the CDR3 is TGTGCCAGCAGTGCTCTCCGGCTGGGCACAGATACGCAGTATTTT.

This clone was counted only a few times. DNA of the CDR3: TGTGCCAGCAGTGAAAGTCCCCGCCACGAGACCCAGTACTTC. This gives the protein CASSESPRHETQYF. The chain joins TRBV25-1 to TRBJ2-5; the D is unclear. Per the germline V gene, CDR1 is MGHDK and CDR2 is SYGVNS. V was cut by 2 bases and J by 5 bases, with 12 bases left in between. The CDR3 loop spans 14 amino acids.

J is TRBJ1-1 and V is TRBV19, with TRBD1 matching 7 bases. This CDR3 spans 15 amino acids. CDR1 is LNHDA, CDR2 SQIVND, per germline (reference sequence). The junction had 11 bases not matched to a gene; V was cut back by 6 bases and J by 4 bases. The CDR3 region is CASRPAGQRITEAFF. In nucleotides, the CDR3 is TGTGCCAGTAGACCAGCGGGACAGAGAATCACTGAAGCTTTCTTT.

This clone showed up just a few times. J is TRBJ1-5 and V is TRBV7-4, with D possibly being TRBD1 (6 bases). V lost 4 bases to trimming and J lost 0 bases, with 22 bases between them. This CDR3 is built from 19 residues. CDR1 and CDR2 (germline): SGHVT, SQSDAQ. The CDR3 protein is CASSSTQGTAGYSNQPQHF. CDR3 DNA sequence: TGTGCCAGCAGCTCCACACAGGGTACGGCGGGCTATAGCAATCAGCCCCAGCATTTT. The variable domain in full, completed from reference TRBV7-4 and TRBJ1-5, reads GAGVSQSPRYKVAKRGRDVALRCDSISGHVTLYWYRQTLGQGSEVLTYSQSDAQRDKSGRPSGRFSAERPERSVSTLKIQRTEQGDSAVYLCASSSTQGTAGYSNQPQHFGDGTRLSIL.

This sequence joins TRBV19 and TRBJ2-1; 8 nucleotides align to TRBD2. The CDR3 has 15 amino acids. From germline, CDR1 is LNHDA and CDR2 SQIVND (reference sequence). V was pared by 6 bases and J by 3 bases, with 7 bases of the junction left unmatched. This chain's CDR3 is CASRRRLAGYNEQFF. CDR3 nucleotides: TGTGCCAGTAGACGACGGCTAGCGGGCTACAATGAGCAGTTCTTC. The full variable domain, rest sourced from reference TRBV19 and TRBJ2-1, is DGGITQSPKYLFRKEGQNVTLSCEQNLNHDAMYWYRQDPGQGLRLIYYSQIVNDFQKGDIAEGYSVSREKKESFPLTVTSAQKNPTAFYLCASRRRLAGYNEQFFGPGTRLTVL.

The chain uses TRBV5-1 and TRBJ1-1, with 7 bases lining up with TRBD1. The length of the CDR3 is 13 residues. The trim removed 0 bases at V and 5 bases at J, leaving 1 base unmatched. Germline values: CDR1 SGHRS, CDR2 YFSETQ. The CDR3 DNA reads TGCGCCAGCAGCTTGGAGACAGGGACTGAAGCTTTCTTT. It yields the protein CASSLETGTEAFF.

This clone was picked up many times. This rearrangement joins TRBV4-1 to TRBJ2-7, with D perhaps TRBD2 (5 bases). In germline, CDR1 is MGHRA, CDR2 YSYEKL. CDR3 length: 15 residues. V shed 2 bases and J shed 3 bases, with 14 bases lying between them. This CDR3 reads CASSQIPGNGYEQYF. DNA for the CDR3: TGCGCCAGCAGCCAAATCCCGGGGAACGGCTACGAGCAGTACTTC.

This chain uses TRBV27 with TRBJ1-2, with D unresolved. The CDR3 runs 13 residues. V lost 3 bases and J lost 4, with 9 bases in between. The V gene's germline CDR1 is MNHEY and CDR2 SMNVEV (reference sequence). In DNA, the CDR3 is TGTGCCAGCAGTTTGGCAGGACCCTATGGCTACACCTTC. Its translation is CASSLAGPYGYTF.

This clone has more than one count but fewer than ten. The rearrangement links TRBV9 to TRBJ1-2, with D maybe TRBD1 (5 bases). This CDR3 is built from 15 residues. Germline V gene lookup returns CDR1 SGDLS and CDR2 YYNGEE. Trimming cost V 0 bases and J 2 bases, with 11 bases left between them. CDR3: CASSVAVTENYGYTF. DNA for the CDR3: TGTGCCAGCAGCGTAGCCGTGACAGAAAACTATGGCTACACCTTC.

The chain is built from TRBV10-3 and TRBJ1-5; D may be TRBD1 (5 bases). The germline V and J ends were trimmed by 11 bases and 4 bases, with 12 bases remaining between them. The CDR3 contains 12 residues. From germline, CDR1 is ENHRY and CDR2 SYGVKD. DNA of the CDR3: TGTGCCGCGACAGATAAAAATCAGCCCCAGCATTTT. Amino acid sequence: CAATDKNQPQHF.

The chain carries TRBV2 and TRBJ2-1; no definite D call. Deletions cut 7 bases from V and 6 bases from J, with 19 bases between. Germline V CDR1 and CDR2: SNHLY, FYNNEI. The CDR3 contains 15 residues. The CDR3 region is CASTEAARLTNEQFF. For the CDR3, the DNA is TGTGCCAGCACCGAGGCAGCGCGACTTACCAATGAGCAGTTCTTC.

This clone was seen a few times. V is TRBV19 and J is TRBJ1-5; TRBD1 aligns across 7 bases. Germline CDR1 reads LNHDA; CDR2 reads SQIVND (reference sequence). J lost 2 bases, V lost 9 bases, and 7 bases had no gene match. There are 14 residues in the CDR3. Here the CDR3 reads CASQGETRNQPQHF. DNA of the CDR3: TGTGCCAGCCAGGGGGAGACTCGCAATCAGCCCCAGCATTTT.

This clone was picked up a small number of times. V gene TRBV5-1 combines with J gene TRBJ2-1, with D unresolved. The CDR3 extends over 15 amino acids. Trimming stripped 1 base from V and 4 bases from J, with 12 bases between. CDR1 is SGHRS and CDR2 is YFSETQ in the germline V gene. CDR3 region: CASSLPADSYNEQFF. CDR3 DNA sequence: TGCGCCAGCAGCTTGCCGGCTGATAGTTACAATGAGCAGTTCTTC.